This T cell receptor (beta chain) comes out of a study of blood T cell repertoires in COVID-19 (dated by TCRdb to 2019 to 2021). At the level of the whole study: Samples from collaborators originated in the United States, Italy and Spain and spanned both the acute and convalescent phases of COVID-19. Deeply sampled blood TCRbeta repertoires from subjects exposed to, actively infected with, or recovered from COVID-19 were included in the dataset. HLA class I and class II types, where available, came from metadata supplied by the sample provider rather than from assay-based typing. A de-identified subject ID, COVID-19 status, age in years and sex were almost always included in the sample metadata. The material from the prospective study consisted of cDNA or gDNA derived from T cells, B-cell-depleted T cells, or PBMCs. The samples were drawn from two sources: the first 160 participants of the ongoing ImmuneRACE study, and over 1,000 subjects contributed by 6 global collaborators. The repertoires were released in a freely available public database meant as a resource for research on the immune response to SARS-CoV-2. Results and caveats for the whole study, not just this receptor: Clinical and demographic metadata were provided uncurated, with the amount varying by source and participant.

As for this clone: Its antigen target is currently unknown. No much larger clonotype is one base removed from it; base qualities were not supplied.

The immunoSEQ Assay, a bias-controlled multiplex PCR, was used to amplify TCRbeta CDR3 regions from genomic DNA. In the paper's pipeline: The number of nucleated cells in each sample was estimated from the amplification of reference gene primers within the assay. To quantify the absolute abundance of each unique TCRbeta CDR3 rearrangement, sequence reads were collapsed and filtered. For each sample, productive Simpson clonality was calculated as the square root of Simpson's diversity index over productive rearrangements. This is the immuneACCESS table as TCRdb keeps it, with only in-frame sequences that have V and J called. A part of the clones is gone; compared with another copy, unresolved V genes explain less than half, and the rest is unexplained. V and J calls plus clone size are reproduced from that table; the DNA served to infer D and trimming. For this sample there are some 100,000 clones; around 87% appear just once. The top ten constitute roughly 12% of the sample.

The CDR3 holds 14 amino acids from the cysteine to the phenylalanine. This entry keeps only the CDR3 DNA: 42 bases, framed from base 1. Reading the germline V gene gives CDR1 SGDLS and CDR2 YYNGEE. The junction shows trimming of 4 bases on V and 4 bases on J, plus 13 bases between the germline ends. Whole blood was collected in K2EDTA tubes by collaborating institutions according to the institutions' own protocols. Collaborator samples were shipped for TCRbeta analysis as frozen whole blood, isolated PBMCs, or DNA extracted from either sample type. The sequence was obtained from a woman in her 30s with acute or convalescent COVID-19. The rearrangement joined TRBV9 to TRBJ2-3; no confident D gene assignment can be made. Sequencing was done on a sample of peripheral blood. The DNA sequence is TGTGCCAGCAGCCCGCGAGGCGCGCCAGATACGCAGTATTTT. The translation is CASSPRGAPDTQYF.